The next 9 T cell receptor beta chains were all read from a single sample in a study of shared clonotypes between healthy human individuals. Profiling relied on immunoSEQ multiplex PCR, and the TCRdb table lists in-frame clones only, not all of them. The table has 2 million to 2.5 million clones, approximately 95% seen once; the top ten hold around 1.1%. Naive CD8 cells lacked CD45RO and underwent positive selection for CCR7, leaving out terminally differentiated effector memory CD45RA+ cells. Sequenced input: naive CD8+ T cells sorted from blood. The receptors originated from a man younger than 35 in good health.

The rearrangement uses TRBV27 and TRBJ1-2; a weak D match, TRBD1 (6 bases). The germline V gene encodes CDR1 MNHEY and CDR2 SMNVEV (reference sequence). There are 15 residues in the CDR3. CDR3 nucleotide sequence: TGTGGGGTACGGGAGGGGGGCGGTGGAAACTATGGCTACACCTTC. This codes for CGVREGGGGNYGYTF.

As concerns this clone: The same CDR3 arises from other DNA sequences in this sample as well. The gene calls are TRBV4-1 and TRBJ2-5; D is perhaps TRBD1 or TRBD2 (5 bases each). Trimming shortened V by 3 bases and J by 1 base, and 9 bases separated the two germline ends. The CDR3 has 14 residues. Germline assignment: CDR1 MGHRA and CDR2 YSYEKL. The CDR3 DNA sequence: TGCGCCAGCAGCCAGGGGACCCCCCAAGAGACCCAGTACTTC. Its protein is CASSQGTPQETQYF.

The V and J genes are TRBV14 and TRBJ2-1; D gene ambiguous. The V gene's germline CDR1 is SGHDN and CDR2 FVKESK. The CDR3 length is 15 residues. Between the trimmed V and J ends, which lost 1 base and 3 bases, there was a span of 10 bases. CDR3 residues: CASSQGRGIYNEQFF. The CDR3 nucleotides are TGTGCCAGCAGCCAAGGCCGAGGTATCTACAATGAGCAGTTCTTC.

This chain links TRBV10-1 with TRBJ2-5; 12 bases line up with TRBD2. Germline V gene lookup returns CDR1 WNHNN and CDR2 SYGVQD (reference sequence). The CDR3 has 15 residues. V lost 6 bases to trimming and J lost 4 bases; unmatched junction nucleotides: 6. The CDR3 sequence: CASSPLTSGRETQYF. CDR3 sequence (DNA): TGCGCCAGCAGCCCGTTGACTAGCGGGAGAGAGACCCAGTACTTC.

For this clone: The sample carries other DNA sequences with the same CDR3. The CDR3 region has the DNA TGTGCCAGCAGCCGAGGGAACACTGAAGCTTTCTTT. Translation: CASSRGNTEAFF. The genes are TRBV7-9 and TRBJ1-1, with no clear D. The CDR3 has 12 residues. V was pared by 5 bases and J by 1 base, with 5 bases between. Germline loops: CDR1 SEHNR, CDR2 FQNEAQ (reference sequence).

The chain joins TRBV28 to TRBJ1-6, with D maybe TRBD1 (5 bases). V was trimmed by 4 bases and J by 10 bases, leaving 11 bases between them. Germline lookup yields CDR1 MDHEN and CDR2 SYDVKM. This CDR3 comprises 13 residues. The CDR3 DNA is TGTGCCAGCAGTTATCAGGGAGGGTCACCCCTCCACTTT. Amino acid sequence: CASSYQGGSPLHF. Based on the CDR3 plus reference TRBV28 and TRBJ1-6, the full variable domain is DVKVTQSSRYLVKRTGEKVFLECVQDMDHENMFWYRQDPGLGLRLIYFSYDVKMKEKGDIPEGYSVSREKKERFSLILESASTNQTSMYLCASSYQGGSPLHFGNGTRLTVT.

The chain links TRBV9 to TRBJ2-5; 14 bases are shared with TRBD2. The germline gives CDR1 SGDLS, CDR2 YYNGEE. The CDR3 covers 17 residues. Germline trimming cut 4 bases from V and 5 bases from J; bases unmatched to any gene: 10. CDR3 coding DNA: TGTGCCAGCAGCCTTGGACTAGCGGGAGGTCCAGGGGAGACCCAGTACTTC. The encoded protein is CASSLGLAGGPGETQYF. The entire variable domain, with the rest obtained from reference TRBV9 and TRBJ2-5, is as follows: DSGVTQTPKHLITATGQRVTLRCSPRSGDLSVYWYQQSLDQGLQFLIQYYNGEERAKGNILERFSAQQFPDLHSELNLSSLELGDSALYFCASSLGLAGGPGETQYFGPGTRLLVL.

The chain joins TRBV19 to TRBJ2-1, with D hard to call. This CDR3 contains 15 residues. In germline, CDR1 is LNHDA, CDR2 SQIVND (reference sequence). V was pared by 3 bases and J by 0 bases, with 9 bases between. The chain's CDR3 is CASSMRYISYNEQFF. The CDR3 nucleotides are TGTGCCAGTAGTATGAGGTACATCTCCTACAATGAGCAGTTCTTC.

This chain connects TRBV7-9 to TRBJ2-7; possibly TRBD1 or TRBD2 for D (5 bases each). Trimming pared 8 bases from V and 6 bases from J, leaving 23 bases between. This CDR3 has 15 amino acids. CDR1 is SEHNR, CDR2 FQNEAQ, per germline (reference sequence). CDR3 protein: CASPFRDPPAFEQYF. The CDR3 nucleotides read TGTGCCAGCCCTTTCCGGGACCCACCAGCCTTCGAGCAGTACTTC.